The 13 T cell receptor beta chains below all came from one sample that was sequenced in a study of blood T cell repertoires in COVID-19. Using immunoSEQ multiplex PCR, the repertoire was profiled, and TCRdb retains in-frame clones only, with some absent. The sample includes around 100,000 clones, around four fifths of them seen just once. The source material was peripheral blood. These receptor sequences come from a man in his 70s with active or convalescent COVID-19.

The chain links TRBV24-1 to TRBJ2-3; D is perhaps TRBD2 (5 bases). CDR1 and CDR2 from the germline V gene are KGHDR and SFDVKD. The length of the CDR3 is 16 residues. Trimming stripped 5 bases from V and 3 bases from J, with 17 bases between. The CDR3 loop is CATSVSSSGYTDTQYF. CDR3 DNA sequence: TGTGCCACCAGTGTCTCTAGTTCGGGATATACAGATACGCAGTATTTT.

This clone was seen only once. This chain uses TRBV7-9 with TRBJ2-7; 12 nucleotides line up with TRBD1. The V and J ends lost 1 base and 2 bases, in that order; junction bases with no gene match: 0. This CDR3 has 15 residues. The germline CDR1 and CDR2 sequences are SEHNR and FQNEAQ (reference sequence). Here the CDR3 reads CASSLGDRGPYEQYF. CDR3 sequence (DNA): TGTGCCAGCAGCTTAGGGGACAGGGGGCCCTACGAGCAGTACTTC.

The chain recombines TRBV7-9 with TRBJ2-3, with 9 bases fitting TRBD2. The CDR3 has 15 amino acids. J lost 2 bases, V lost 6 bases, and 6 bases had no gene match. CDR1 SEHNR and CDR2 FQNEAQ come from the germline V gene (reference sequence). In nucleotides, the CDR3 is TGTGCCAGCAGTTCTCTAGCGGGAACCACAGATACGCAGTATTTT. Translating gives CASSSLAGTTDTQYF.

The chain links TRBV28 to TRBJ1-5; the D gene is possibly TRBD1 (5 bases). The CDR3 contains 16 residues. Trimming left V 3 bases short and J 0 bases short, with 12 bases between. Germline CDR1 reads MDHEN; CDR2 reads SYDVKM. The CDR3 DNA reads TGTGCCAGCAGTTTTGGGCAGGGCTATAGCAATCAGCCCCAGCATTTT. This sequence encodes CASSFGQGYSNQPQHF.

This chain joins TRBV5-1 and TRBJ2-5; 9 bases fit TRBD2. Per germline, CDR1 SGHRS and CDR2 YFSETQ. This CDR3 has 15 residues. Losses at the gene ends were 4 bases for V and 4 bases for J; bases not matched to a gene: 8. The CDR3 loop is CASSVSGGGGETQYF. As DNA, the CDR3 is TGCGCCAGCAGCGTTAGCGGGGGAGGCGGAGAGACCCAGTACTTC.

The count of this clone is one. The gene calls are TRBV4-1 and TRBJ1-1; possible D gene TRBD1, 5 bases. The CDR3 is 13 residues long. V lost 4 bases and J 5 bases, leaving 11 bases between the germline ends. Germline CDR1 is MGHRA and CDR2 is YSYEKL. The CDR3 DNA sequence: TGCGCCAGCAGCCGCCAGGGAGGGACTGAAGCTTTCTTT. Translation gives CASSRQGGTEAFF.

The chain uses TRBV5-1 and TRBJ1-4; D call uncertain. Germline lookup yields CDR1 SGHRS and CDR2 YFSETQ. The CDR3 extends over 14 amino acids. Trimming cost V 0 bases and J 8 bases, with 11 bases left between them. CDR3 amino acids: CASSLDGLTEKLFF. CDR3 nucleotides: TGCGCCAGCAGCTTGGACGGACTAACGGAAAAACTGTTTTTT.

This clone appeared a single time. The J gene is TRBJ2-7, the V gene TRBV5-5, with a weak D call TRBD1 (5 bases). The CDR3 loop spans 11 amino acids. V gave up 5 bases and J gave up 3 bases, with 6 bases separating them. Germline CDR1 reads SGHKS; CDR2 reads YYEKEE (reference sequence). The chain's CDR3 is CASRTGYEQYF. The CDR3 DNA reads as TGTGCCAGCAGAACAGGCTACGAGCAGTACTTC.

This chain uses TRBV25-1 with TRBJ2-2, with 9 bases aligning to TRBD1. The CDR3 is 17 residues long. Per germline, CDR1 MGHDK and CDR2 SYGVNS. J lost 1 base, V lost 10 bases, and 13 bases had no gene match. DNA for the CDR3: TGTGCCACCCGACAGGGGGGTATAGCGGGGAACACCGGGGAGCTGTTTTTT. Protein sequence: CATRQGGIAGNTGELFF.

V gene TRBV19 combines with J gene TRBJ2-7; TRBD1 matches 7 bases. The germline V gene encodes CDR1 LNHDA and CDR2 SQIVND (reference sequence). The trim removed 3 bases at V and 5 bases at J, leaving 4 bases unmatched. The CDR3 is 13 amino acids. The CDR3 nucleotides read TGTGCCAGTAGTATTAACAGGGGCAACGAGCAGTACTTC. This codes for CASSINRGNEQYF. The full variable domain, completed using reference TRBV19 and TRBJ2-7, is DGGITQSPKYLFRKEGQNVTLSCEQNLNHDAMYWYRQDPGQGLRLIYYSQIVNDFQKGDIAEGYSVSREKKESFPLTVTSAQKNPTAFYLCASSINRGNEQYFGPGTRLTVT.

The chain links TRBV7-2 to TRBJ1-6, with D perhaps TRBD1 (6 bases). This CDR3 region has 14 residues. The V end lost 3 bases, the J end lost 5 bases, and 8 bases lay between the germline ends. The germline CDR1 and CDR2 sequences are SGHTA and FQGNSA. In DNA form, the CDR3 reads TGTGCCAGCAGCTTGGACAGACATAATTCACCCCTCCACTTT. Translated, it gives CASSLDRHNSPLHF. Filled out from reference TRBV7-2 and TRBJ1-6, the complete variable domain reads GAGVSQSPSNKVTEKGKDVELRCDPISGHTALYWYRQSLGQGLEFLIYFQGNSAPDKSGLPSDRFSAERTGGSVSTLTIQRTQQEDSAVYLCASSLDRHNSPLHFGNGTRLTVT.

The rearrangement joins TRBV5-4 to TRBJ1-1, with D unclear. Germline V gene data show CDR1 as SGHNT and CDR2 as YYREEE (reference sequence). The CDR3 totals 13 residues. Trimming left V 4 bases short and J 10 bases short, with 17 bases between. The CDR3 coding sequence is TGTGCCAGCAGCCTCGAACCCCCCGAGGGAGCTTTCTTT. Protein product: CASSLEPPEGAFF. Drawing the rest from reference TRBV5-4 and TRBJ1-1, the complete variable domain is ETGVTQSPTHLIKTRGQQVTLRCSSQSGHNTVSWYQQALGQGPQFIFQYYREEENGRGNFPPRFSGLQFPNYSSELNVNALELDDSALYLCASSLEPPEGAFFGQGTRLTVV.

The chain links TRBV4-1 to TRBJ2-3; 11 bases are a match to TRBD2. CDR3 length equals 18 residues. Unmatched junction bases numbered 12, after V lost 2 bases and J lost 5 bases. The germline V gene encodes CDR1 MGHRA and CDR2 YSYEKL. The CDR3 bases are TGCGCCAGCAGCCAACCCCCGGGAATAGCGGGAGGGGTAGATACGCAGTATTTT. It yields the protein CASSQPPGIAGGVDTQYF.